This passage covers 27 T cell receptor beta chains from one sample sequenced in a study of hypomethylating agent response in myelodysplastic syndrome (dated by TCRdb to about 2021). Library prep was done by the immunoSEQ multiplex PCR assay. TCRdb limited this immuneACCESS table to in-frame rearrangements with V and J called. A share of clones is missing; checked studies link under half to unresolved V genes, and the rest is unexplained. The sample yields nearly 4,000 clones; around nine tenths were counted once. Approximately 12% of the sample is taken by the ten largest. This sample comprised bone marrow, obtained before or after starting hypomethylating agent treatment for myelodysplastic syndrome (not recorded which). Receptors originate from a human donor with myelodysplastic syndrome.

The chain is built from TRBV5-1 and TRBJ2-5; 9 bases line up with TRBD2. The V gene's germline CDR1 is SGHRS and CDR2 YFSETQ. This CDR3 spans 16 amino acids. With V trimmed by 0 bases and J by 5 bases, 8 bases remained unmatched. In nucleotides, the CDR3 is TGCGCCAGCAGCTTGGCGGTAGCGGGAGCGAGGGAGACCCAGTACTTC. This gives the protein CASSLAVAGARETQYF.

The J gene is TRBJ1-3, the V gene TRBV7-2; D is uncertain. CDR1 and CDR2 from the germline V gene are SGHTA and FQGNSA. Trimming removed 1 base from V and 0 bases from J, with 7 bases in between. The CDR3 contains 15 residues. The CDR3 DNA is TGTGCCAGCAGCTTAGTTGGGGACTCTGGAAACACCATATATTTT. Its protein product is CASSLVGDSGNTIYF.

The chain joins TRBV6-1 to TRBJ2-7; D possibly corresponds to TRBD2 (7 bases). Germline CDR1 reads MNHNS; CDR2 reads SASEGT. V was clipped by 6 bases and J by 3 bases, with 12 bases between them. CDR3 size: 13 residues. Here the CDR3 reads CASSRGGGYEQYF. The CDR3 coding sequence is TGTGCCAGCAGCCGCGGGGGCGGCTACGAGCAGTACTTC.

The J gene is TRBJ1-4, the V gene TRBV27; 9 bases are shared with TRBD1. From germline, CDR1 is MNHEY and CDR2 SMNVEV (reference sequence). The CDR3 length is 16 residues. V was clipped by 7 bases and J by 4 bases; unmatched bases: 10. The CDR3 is CASKLDTGGVNEKLFF. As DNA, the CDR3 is TGTGCCAGCAAACTCGACACAGGGGGCGTTAATGAAAAACTGTTTTTT.

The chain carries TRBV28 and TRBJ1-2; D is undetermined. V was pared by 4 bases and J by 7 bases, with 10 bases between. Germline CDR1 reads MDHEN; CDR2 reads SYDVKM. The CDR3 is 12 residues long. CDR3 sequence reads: CASSSSVRGYTF. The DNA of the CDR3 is TGTGCCAGCAGTTCGTCCGTTCGTGGCTACACCTTC.

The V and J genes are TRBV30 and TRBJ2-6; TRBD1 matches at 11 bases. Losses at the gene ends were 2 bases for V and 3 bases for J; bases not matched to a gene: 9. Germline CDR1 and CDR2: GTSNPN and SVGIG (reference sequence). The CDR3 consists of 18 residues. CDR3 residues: CAWSQSRTGGLGANVLTF. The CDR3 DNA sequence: TGTGCCTGGAGTCAATCCCGGACAGGGGGCCTTGGGGCCAACGTCCTGACTTTC.

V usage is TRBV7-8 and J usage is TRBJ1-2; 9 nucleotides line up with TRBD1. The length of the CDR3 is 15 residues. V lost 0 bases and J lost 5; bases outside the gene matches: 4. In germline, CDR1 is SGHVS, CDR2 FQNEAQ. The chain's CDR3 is CASSLAGTGPYGYTF. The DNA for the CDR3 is TGTGCCAGCAGCTTAGCCGGGACAGGGCCTTATGGCTACACCTTC.

DNA of the CDR3: TGCGCCAGCAGCTTGTCGCCGGGAGGGAAGCATGAGCAGTTCTTC. It encodes CASSLSPGGKHEQFF. V usage is TRBV5-1 and J usage is TRBJ2-1; 8 bases are shared with TRBD2. J was trimmed by 8 bases and V by 1 base; bases with no gene match: 8. The germline CDR1 and CDR2 sequences are SGHRS and YFSETQ. This CDR3 is built from 15 residues.

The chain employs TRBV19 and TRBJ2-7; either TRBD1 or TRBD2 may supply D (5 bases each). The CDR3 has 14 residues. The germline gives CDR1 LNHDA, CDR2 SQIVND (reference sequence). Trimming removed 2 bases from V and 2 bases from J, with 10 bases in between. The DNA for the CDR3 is TGTGCCAGTAGTATATCGGGACGCGCCTACGAGCAGTACTTC. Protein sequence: CASSISGRAYEQYF.

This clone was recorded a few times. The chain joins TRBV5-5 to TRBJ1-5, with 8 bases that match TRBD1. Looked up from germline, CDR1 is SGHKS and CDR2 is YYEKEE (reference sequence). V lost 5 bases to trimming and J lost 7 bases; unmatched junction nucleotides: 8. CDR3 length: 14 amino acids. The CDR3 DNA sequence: TGTGCCAGCAGTATACAGGGGGGCGAGCAGCCCCAGCATTTT. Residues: CASSIQGGEQPQHF.

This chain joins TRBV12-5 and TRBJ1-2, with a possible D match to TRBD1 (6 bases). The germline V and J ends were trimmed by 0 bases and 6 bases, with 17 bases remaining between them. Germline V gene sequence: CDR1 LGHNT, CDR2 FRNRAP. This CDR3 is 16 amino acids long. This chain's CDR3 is CASGLVSEGGGHGYTF. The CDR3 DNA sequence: TGTGCTAGTGGTTTGGTAAGTGAAGGCGGGGGGCATGGCTACACCTTC. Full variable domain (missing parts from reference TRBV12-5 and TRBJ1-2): DARVTQTPRHKVTEMGQEVTMRCQPILGHNTVFWYRQTMMQGLELLAYFRNRAPLDDSGMPKDRFSAEMPDATLATLKIQPSEPRDSAVYFCASGLVSEGGGHGYTFGSGTRLTVV.

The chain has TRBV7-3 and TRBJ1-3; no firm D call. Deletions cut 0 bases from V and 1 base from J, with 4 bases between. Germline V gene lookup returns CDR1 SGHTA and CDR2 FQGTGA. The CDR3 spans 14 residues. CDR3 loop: CASSLTGSGNTIYF. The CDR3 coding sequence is TGTGCCAGCAGCTTAACAGGGTCTGGAAACACCATATATTTT.

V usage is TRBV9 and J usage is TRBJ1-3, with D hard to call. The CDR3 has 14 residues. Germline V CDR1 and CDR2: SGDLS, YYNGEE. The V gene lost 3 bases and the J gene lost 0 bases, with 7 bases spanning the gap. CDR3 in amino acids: CASSAPSSGNTIYF. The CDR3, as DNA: TGTGCCAGCAGCGCCCCGAGCTCTGGAAACACCATATATTTT.

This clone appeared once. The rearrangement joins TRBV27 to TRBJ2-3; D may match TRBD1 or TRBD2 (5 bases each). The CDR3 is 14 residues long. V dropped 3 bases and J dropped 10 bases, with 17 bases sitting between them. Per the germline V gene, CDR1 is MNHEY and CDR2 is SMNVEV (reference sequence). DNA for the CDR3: TGTGCCAGCAGTTTCCGGGGCCTCGAGAGCGCGCAGTATTTT. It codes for CASSFRGLESAQYF.

Here the CDR3 reads CASTSDRADTQYF. CDR3 DNA: TGTGCCAGCACCTCCGACAGGGCAGATACGCAGTATTTT. The gene calls are TRBV6-1 and TRBJ2-3, with 7 bases lining up with TRBD1. Unmatched junction bases numbered 5, after V lost 7 bases and J lost 4 bases. The CDR3 length is 13 residues. In germline, CDR1 is MNHNS, CDR2 SASEGT.

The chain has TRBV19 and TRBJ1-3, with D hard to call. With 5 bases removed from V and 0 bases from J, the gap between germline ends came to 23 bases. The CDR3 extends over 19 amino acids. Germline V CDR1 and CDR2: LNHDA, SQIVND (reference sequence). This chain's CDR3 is CASSFFGGDRTTSGNTIYF. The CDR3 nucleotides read TGTGCCAGTAGTTTCTTCGGAGGAGATCGCACCACCTCTGGAAACACCATATATTTT. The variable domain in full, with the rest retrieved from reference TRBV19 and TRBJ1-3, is DGGITQSPKYLFRKEGQNVTLSCEQNLNHDAMYWYRQDPGQGLRLIYYSQIVNDFQKGDIAEGYSVSREKKESFPLTVTSAQKNPTAFYLCASSFFGGDRTTSGNTIYFGEGSWLTVV.

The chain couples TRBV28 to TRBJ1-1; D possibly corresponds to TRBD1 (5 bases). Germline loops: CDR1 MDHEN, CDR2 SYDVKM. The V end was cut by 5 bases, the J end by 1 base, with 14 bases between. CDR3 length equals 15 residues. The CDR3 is CASSPPKGRNTEAFF. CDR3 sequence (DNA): TGTGCCAGCAGTCCCCCGAAGGGACGGAACACTGAAGCTTTCTTT.

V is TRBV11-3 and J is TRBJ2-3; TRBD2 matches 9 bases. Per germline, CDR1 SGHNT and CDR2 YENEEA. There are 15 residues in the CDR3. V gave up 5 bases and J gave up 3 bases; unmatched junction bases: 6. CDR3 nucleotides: TGTGCCAGCAGCACACCGGGACTAGCTACAGATACGCAGTATTTT. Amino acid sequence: CASSTPGLATDTQYF.

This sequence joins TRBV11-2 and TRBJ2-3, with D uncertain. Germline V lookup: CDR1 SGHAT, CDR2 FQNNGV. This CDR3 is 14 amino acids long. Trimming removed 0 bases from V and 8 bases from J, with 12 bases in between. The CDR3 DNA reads TGTGCCAGCAGCTTAGATCGTCGGAGCGCTACGCAGTATTTT. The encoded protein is CASSLDRRSATQYF.

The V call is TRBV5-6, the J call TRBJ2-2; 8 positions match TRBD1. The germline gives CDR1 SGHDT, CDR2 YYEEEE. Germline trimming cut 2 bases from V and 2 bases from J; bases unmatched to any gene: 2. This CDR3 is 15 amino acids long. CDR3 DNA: TGTGCCAGCAGCTTCGACAGGGGTAACACCGGGGAGCTGTTTTTT. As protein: CASSFDRGNTGELFF.

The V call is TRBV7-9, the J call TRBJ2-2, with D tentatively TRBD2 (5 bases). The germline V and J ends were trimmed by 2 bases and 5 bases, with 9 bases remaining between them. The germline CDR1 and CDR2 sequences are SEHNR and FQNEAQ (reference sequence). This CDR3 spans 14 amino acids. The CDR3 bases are TGTGCCAGCAGCTTATACGGGGAGACCGGGGAGCTGTTTTTT. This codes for CASSLYGETGELFF. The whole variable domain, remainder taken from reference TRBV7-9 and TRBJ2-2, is DTGVSQNPRHKITKRGQNVTFRCDPISEHNRLYWYRQTLGQGPEFLTYFQNEAQLEKSRLLSDRFSAERPKGSFSTLEIQRTEQGDSAMYLCASSLYGETGELFFGEGSRLTVL.

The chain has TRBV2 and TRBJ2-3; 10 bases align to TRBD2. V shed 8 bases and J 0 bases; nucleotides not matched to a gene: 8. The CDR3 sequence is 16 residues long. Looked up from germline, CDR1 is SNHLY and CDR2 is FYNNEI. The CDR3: CASLLRTSGSTDTQYF. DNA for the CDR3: TGTGCCAGCTTACTCCGGACTAGCGGTAGCACAGATACGCAGTATTTT. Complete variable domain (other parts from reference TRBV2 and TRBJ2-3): EPEVTQTPSHQVTQMGQEVILRCVPISNHLYFYWYRQILGQKVEFLVSFYNNEISEKSEIFDDQFSVERPDGSNFTLKIRSTKLEDSAMYFCASLLRTSGSTDTQYFGPGTRLTVL.

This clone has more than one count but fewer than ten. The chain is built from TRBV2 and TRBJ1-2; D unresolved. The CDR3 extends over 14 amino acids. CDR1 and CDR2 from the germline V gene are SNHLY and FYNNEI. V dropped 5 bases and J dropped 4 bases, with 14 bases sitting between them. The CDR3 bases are TGTGCCAGCAGTAGAAGCTCAAGCCGCTATGGCTACACCTTC. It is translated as CASSRSSSRYGYTF.

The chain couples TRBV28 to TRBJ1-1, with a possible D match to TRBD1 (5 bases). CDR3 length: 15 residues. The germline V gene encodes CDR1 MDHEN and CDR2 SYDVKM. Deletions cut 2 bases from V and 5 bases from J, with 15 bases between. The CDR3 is CASSLGSAQGTEAFF. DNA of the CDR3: TGTGCCAGCAGTTTAGGAAGTGCCCAGGGAACTGAAGCTTTCTTT.

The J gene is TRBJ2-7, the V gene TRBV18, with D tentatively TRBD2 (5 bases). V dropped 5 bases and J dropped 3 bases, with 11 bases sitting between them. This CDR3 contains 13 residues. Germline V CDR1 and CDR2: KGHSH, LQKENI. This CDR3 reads CASSGLASYEQYF. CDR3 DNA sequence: TGTGCCAGCTCAGGGCTAGCTAGCTACGAGCAGTACTTC. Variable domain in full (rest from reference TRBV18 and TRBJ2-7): NAGVMQNPRHLVRRRGQEARLRCSPMKGHSHVYWYRQLPEEGLKFMVYLQKENIIDESGMPKERFSAEFPKEGPSILRIQQVVRGDSAAYFCASSGLASYEQYFGPGTRLTVT.

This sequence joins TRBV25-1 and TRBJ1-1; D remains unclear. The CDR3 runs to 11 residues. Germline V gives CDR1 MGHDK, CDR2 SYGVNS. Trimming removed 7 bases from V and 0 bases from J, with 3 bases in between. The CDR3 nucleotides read TGTGCCAGCAAGTTGAACACTGAAGCTTTCTTT. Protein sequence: CASKLNTEAFF.

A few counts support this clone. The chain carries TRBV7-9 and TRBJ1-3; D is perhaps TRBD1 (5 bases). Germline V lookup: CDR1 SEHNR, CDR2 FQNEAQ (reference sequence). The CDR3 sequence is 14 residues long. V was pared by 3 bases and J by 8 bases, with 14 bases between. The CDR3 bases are TGTGCCAGCAGCTTCGAAGGGGAGGGCGACACCATATATTTT. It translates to CASSFEGEGDTIYF.